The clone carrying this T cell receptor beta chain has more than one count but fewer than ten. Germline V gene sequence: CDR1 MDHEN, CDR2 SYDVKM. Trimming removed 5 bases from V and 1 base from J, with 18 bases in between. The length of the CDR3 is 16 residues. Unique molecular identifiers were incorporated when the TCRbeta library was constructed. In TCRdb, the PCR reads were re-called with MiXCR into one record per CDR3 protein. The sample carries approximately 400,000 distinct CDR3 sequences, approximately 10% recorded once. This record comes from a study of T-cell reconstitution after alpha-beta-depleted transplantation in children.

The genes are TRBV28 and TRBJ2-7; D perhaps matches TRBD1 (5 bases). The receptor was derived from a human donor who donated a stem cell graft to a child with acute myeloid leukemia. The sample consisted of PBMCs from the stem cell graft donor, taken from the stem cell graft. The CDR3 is CASSPTTPSGSYEQYV. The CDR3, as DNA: TGTGCCAGCAGTCCCACTACACCCTCAGGGTCCTACGAGCAGTACGTC.